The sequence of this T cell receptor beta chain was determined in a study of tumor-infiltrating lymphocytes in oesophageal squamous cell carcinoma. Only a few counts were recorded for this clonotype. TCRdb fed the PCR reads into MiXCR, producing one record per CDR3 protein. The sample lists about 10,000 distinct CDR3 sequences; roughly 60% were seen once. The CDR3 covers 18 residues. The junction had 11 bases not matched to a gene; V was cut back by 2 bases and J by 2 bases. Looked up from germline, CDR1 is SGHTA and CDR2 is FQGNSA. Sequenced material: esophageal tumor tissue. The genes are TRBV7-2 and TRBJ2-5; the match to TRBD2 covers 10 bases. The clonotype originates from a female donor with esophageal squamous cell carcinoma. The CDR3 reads CASSLRPSGRMRQETQYF. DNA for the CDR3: TGTGCCAGCAGCTTAAGGCCTAGCGGGAGAATGAGGCAAGAGACCCAGTACTTC. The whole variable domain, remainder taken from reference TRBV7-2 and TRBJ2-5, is GAGVSQSPSNKVTEKGKDVELRCDPISGHTALYWYRQSLGQGLEFLIYFQGNSAPDKSGLPSDRFSAERTGGSVSTLTIQRTQQEDSAVYLCASSLRPSGRMRQETQYFGPGTRLLVL.